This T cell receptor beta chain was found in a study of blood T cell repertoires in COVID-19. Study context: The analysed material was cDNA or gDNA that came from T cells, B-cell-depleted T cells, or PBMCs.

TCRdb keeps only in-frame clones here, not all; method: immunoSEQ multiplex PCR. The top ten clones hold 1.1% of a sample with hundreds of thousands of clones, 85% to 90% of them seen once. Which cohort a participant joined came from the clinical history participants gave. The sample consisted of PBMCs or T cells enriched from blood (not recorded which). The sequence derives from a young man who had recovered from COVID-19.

The chain's CDR3 is CASRREGGQMGAFF. CDR3 nucleotides: TGTGCCAGCAGACGGGAGGGCGGTCAGATGGGAGCTTTCTTT. The rearrangement uses TRBV16 and TRBJ1-1, with no clear D. Looked up from germline, CDR1 is KGHSY and CDR2 is FQNENV. The V and J ends lost 6 bases and 10 bases respectively, with 21 bases between them. The CDR3 covers 14 residues. The whole variable domain, filled in from reference TRBV16 and TRBJ1-1, reads GEEVAQTPKHLVRGEGQKAKLYCAPIKGHSYVFWYQQVLKNEFKFLISFQNENVFDETGMPKERFSAKCLPNSPCSLEIQATKLEDSAVYFCASRREGGQMGAFFGQGTRLTVV.